This TCR beta chain was observed in a study of T-cell reconstitution after alpha-beta-depleted transplantation in children. V was cut by 8 bases and J by 1 base, with 5 bases left in between. There are 11 residues in the CDR3. The germline CDR1 and CDR2 sequences are MNHEY and SMNVEV (reference sequence). This clonotype turned up a few times. This sample's TCRbeta library carried unique molecular identifier barcodes. TCRdb reprocessed the PCR reads with MiXCR, giving one entry per CDR3 protein. The table includes about 400,000 distinct CDR3 sequences, just over 20% detected once. This TCR came from a human donor who donated a stem cell graft to a child with acute myeloid leukemia. The V and J genes are TRBV27 and TRBJ1-1; D gene unclear. Sequences were derived from PBMCs from the stem cell graft donor, sampled from the stem cell graft. The CDR3 sequence: CASSGNTEAFF. CDR3 nucleotides: TGTGCCAGCTCAGGGAACACTGAAGCTTTCTTT.